This TCR beta chain was retrieved from a study of shared clonotypes between healthy human individuals. For this clone: Additional DNA sequences in this sample encode the identical CDR3.

The data were produced by immunoSEQ multiplex PCR, yet TCRdb's version contains in-frame clones alone and is incomplete. The data contain some 500,000 clones, approximately 71% of them singletons. This CDR3 is 14 amino acids long. From germline, CDR1 is KGHSH and CDR2 LQKENI. With 2 bases removed from V and 4 bases from J, the gap between germline ends came to 9 bases. The sample consisted of PBMCs. This chain uses TRBV18 with TRBJ2-1; possibly TRBD2 for D (5 bases). The receptor comes from a woman aged 40 to 50 in good health. Some clones in this sample may be carry-over from other donors' samples. The CDR3 protein is CASSPERSYNEQFF. The CDR3 coding sequence is TGTGCCAGCTCACCAGAGCGGAGTTACAATGAGCAGTTCTTC.